This entry concerns a single TCR beta chain. These data are taken from a study of T cells in Graves' hyperthyroidism and ophthalmopathy. This CDR3 is built from 16 residues. V lost 4 bases to trimming and J lost 0 bases; unmatched junction nucleotides: 2. Germline V CDR1 and CDR2: SGHKS, YYEKEE (reference sequence). Template material for amplifying TCR beta CDR3 regions consisted of RNA transcripts. First-round RT-PCR of the TCR CDR3 relied on the HTBI primer set. Each CDR3 protein gets one entry after TCRdb re-called the multiplex PCR reads with MiXCR. The sample has about 350,000 distinct CDR3 sequences, approximately 18% seen once; the top ten hold around 15%.

The sequenced sample consisted of blood. The receptor comes from a middle-aged woman with Graves' ophthalmopathy. The V call is TRBV5-5, the J call TRBJ2-2; 11 nucleotides agree with TRBD2. The CDR3 region has the DNA TGTGCCAGCAGCGCTAGCGGGGGGTCGAACACCGGGGAGCTGTTTTTT. It codes for CASSASGGSNTGELFF.